Listed here is a single T cell receptor (beta chain). Its target is not known. This CDR3 contains 15 residues. Germline values: CDR1 DFQATT, CDR2 SNEGSKA (reference sequence). V was pared by 1 base and J by 6 bases, with 13 bases between. The record originates from a study of blood T cells in healthy people across ages. Whole-study results and caveats: Older age coincided with a roughly linear decline in TCR beta diversity per million T cells.

Every donor contributed roughly 10 milliliters of peripheral blood by blood draw. No fewer than 6 million PBMCs went into each sample. The authors ran a second PCR of about 6 to 12 cycles using a sample-barcoded 5' primer and a J-beta primer mix. TCRdb reprocessed the 5' RACE reads via MiXCR and lists one record per CDR3 protein. The profile shows over 600,000 distinct CDR3 sequences, 21% of them singletons. V is TRBV20-1 and J is TRBJ1-6; D may be TRBD1 (5 bases). This TCR was recovered from a man between 65 and 80 years old in good health. Input material: blood. CDR3 sequence reads: CSARAVGLTNSPLHF. The CDR3 bases are TGCAGTGCTAGAGCGGTGGGACTGACTAATTCACCCCTCCACTTT.